Listed below are T cell receptor beta chains from one sample, sequenced in a study of brain T cells in children with intractable seizures. Profiling relied on immunoSEQ multiplex PCR, and the TCRdb table lists in-frame clones only, not all of them. The sample lists hundreds of thousands of clones, over 85% occurring once. The sequencing here drew on peripheral blood, taken roughly 5 months after surgery. These receptors all stem from a boy in the first two years of life with tuberous sclerosis and intractable seizures. Each CDR3 is given with its conserved first and last residue. D genes are given only for firm matches. Size is stated for part of the rows, as once, few or many counts, or as a class when the clone is expanded.

v_gene,d_gene,j_gene,abundance,CDR3aa,CDR3nt
TRBV7-2,-,TRBJ2-7,-,CASSFSAGAGYEQYF,TGTGCCAGCAGCTTTTCGGCAGGGGCCGGGTACGAGCAGTACTTC
TRBV24-1,-,TRBJ1-1,-,CATWDGEGTEAFF,TGTGCCACATGGGACGGGGAGGGTACTGAAGCTTTCTTT
TRBV29-1,-,TRBJ1-1,-,CSVEGSTELNAEAFF,TGCAGCGTTGAAGGTAGTACAGAATTAAACGCTGAAGCTTTCTTT
TRBV28,-,TRBJ1-2,-,CASSLGGAGNYGYTF,TGTGCCAGCAGTTTAGGGGGCGCGGGTAACTATGGCTACACCTTC
TRBV7-9,-,TRBJ1-2,-,CASSLRQGWGGYTF,TGTGCCAGCAGCTTAAGGCAAGGATGGGGTGGCTACACCTTC
TRBV10-3,-,TRBJ2-2,-,CAISLQDSNTGELFF,TGTGCCATCAGTCTACAGGATTCGAACACCGGGGAGCTGTTTTTT
TRBV27,-,TRBJ1-5,-,CASSSLGRNNQPQHF,TGTGCCAGCAGTTCTCTCGGACGCAACAATCAGCCCCAGCATTTT
TRBV19,-,TRBJ1-5,few,CASSMNRASNQPQHF,TGTGCCAGTAGTATGAACAGGGCTAGCAATCAGCCCCAGCATTTT
TRBV13,-,TRBJ1-1,-,CASREGQINTEAFF,TGTGCCAGCAGGGAGGGACAAATCAACACTGAAGCTTTCTTT
TRBV30,TRBD1,TRBJ1-3,-,CAWRAPGTDSGNTIYF,TGTGCCTGGAGGGCTCCCGGGACAGACTCTGGAAACACCATATATTTT
TRBV3-1/TRBV3-2,TRBD1,TRBJ1-3,-,CASSQESPFYRGSTSSGNTIYF,TGTGCCAGCAGCCAAGAATCTCCCTTCTACAGGGGTTCCACTTCCTCTGGAAACACCATATATTTT
TRBV5-6,-,TRBJ1-5,-,CASSSDMSSNQPQHF,TGTGCCAGCAGCTCCGACATGAGCTCCAATCAGCCCCAGCATTTT
TRBV7-9,TRBD2,TRBJ2-6,-,CASSPQLAGSSGANVLTF,TGTGCCAGCAGCCCCCAACTAGCGGGAAGCTCTGGGGCCAACGTCCTGACTTTC
TRBV6-5,-,TRBJ2-1,-,CASSYSQRPRGNEQFF,TGTGCCAGCAGTTACTCTCAGCGGCCTCGCGGCAATGAGCAGTTCTTC
TRBV2,-,TRBJ2-3,-,CASRESGLTTDTQYF,TGTGCCAGCAGGGAATCGGGACTTACCACAGATACGCAGTATTTT
TRBV30,-,TRBJ2-4,-,CAWKKSYFAKDIQYF,TGTGCCTGGAAAAAGTCCTACTTCGCCAAAGACATTCAGTACTTC
TRBV3-1/TRBV3-2,-,TRBJ2-2,-,CASSQRGVNTGELFF,TGTGCCAGCAGCCAGAGAGGGGTAAACACCGGGGAGCTGTTTTTT
TRBV2,TRBD1,TRBJ1-2,once,CASRGDSNYGYTF,TGTGCCAGCAGAGGGGACAGTAACTATGGCTACACCTTC
TRBV7-9,TRBD1,TRBJ2-5,-,CASSSRGQETQYF,TGTGCCAGCAGCTCCAGGGGGCAAGAGACCCAGTACTTC
TRBV19,-,TRBJ2-3,-,CASSTLGTDTQYF,TGTGCCAGTAGTACCCTCGGCACAGATACGCAGTATTTT
TRBV5-1,-,TRBJ2-5,-,CASSLDMEQETQYF,TGCGCCAGCAGCTTGGACATGGAACAAGAGACCCAGTACTTC
TRBV29-1,-,TRBJ1-1,-,CSAVTNGGTEAFF,TGCAGCGCTGTCACTAACGGGGGCACTGAAGCTTTCTTT
TRBV5-1,TRBD1,TRBJ2-5,-,CASSLEGAGETQYF,TGCGCCAGCAGCTTGGAGGGGGCAGGGGAGACCCAGTACTTC
TRBV28,TRBD1,TRBJ2-7,-,CASSLIGTGGRGGYEQYF,TGTGCCAGCAGTTTAATAGGGACAGGGGGTCGTGGAGGCTACGAGCAGTACTTC
TRBV7-9,-,TRBJ2-4,-,CASSLSVDLAKNIQYF,TGTGCCAGCAGCTTATCGGTAGACCTAGCCAAAAACATTCAGTACTTC
TRBV6-5,-,TRBJ1-1,-,CASSYRGENTEAFF,TGTGCCAGCAGTTACCGCGGTGAGAACACTGAAGCTTTCTTT
TRBV9,-,TRBJ2-6,-,CASSVGSGRTILAGANVLTF,TGTGCCAGCAGCGTAGGAAGTGGGAGGACGATACTGGCTGGGGCCAACGTCCTGACTTTC
TRBV11-1,-,TRBJ2-2,-,CASSLPGYAGELFF,TGTGCCAGCAGCTTACCCGGTTATGCCGGGGAGCTGTTTTTT
TRBV7-2,-,TRBJ2-3,-,CASSPPISPWDTQYF,TGTGCCAGCAGCCCCCCCATATCGCCGTGGGATACGCAGTATTTT
TRBV6-6,TRBD2,TRBJ2-2,once,CASIKLAGETGELFF,TGTGCCAGCATTAAACTAGCGGGAGAAACCGGGGAGCTGTTTTTT
TRBV5-6,-,TRBJ2-7,-,CASSLGQGGVSYEQYF,TGTGCCAGCAGCTTGGGGCAGGGAGGAGTCTCCTACGAGCAGTACTTC
TRBV5-1,-,TRBJ2-7,-,CASSGGSSGTYEQYF,TGCGCCAGCAGTGGGGGCTCGAGTGGGACCTACGAGCAGTACTTC
TRBV7-8,-,TRBJ1-4,-,CASSETRGEKLFF,TGTGCCAGCAGCGAGACCAGGGGTGAAAAACTGTTTTTT
TRBV20-1,-,TRBJ2-7,-,CSVRGTYEQYF,TGCAGTGTTCGGGGTACCTACGAGCAGTACTTC
TRBV5-1,-,TRBJ1-3,-,CASSSAGRNTIYF,TGCGCCAGCAGCTCGGCAGGGCGAAACACCATATATTTT
TRBV21-1,-,TRBJ2-7,-,CARHPGQKTYEQYF,TGTGCCAGACATCCGGGACAGAAGACCTACGAGCAGTACTTC
TRBV19,-,TRBJ1-4,-,CASSLGGVSEKLFF,TGTGCCAGTAGCCTAGGGGGGGTGAGTGAAAAACTGTTTTTT
TRBV3-1/TRBV3-2,TRBD1,TRBJ1-4,-,CASSQEGQGAREKLFF,TGTGCCAGCAGCCAGGAAGGACAGGGGGCACGAGAAAAACTGTTTTTT
TRBV4-1,-,TRBJ2-7,-,CASSQETRSSYEQYF,TGCGCCAGCAGCCAAGAAACTAGGTCCTCCTACGAGCAGTACTTC
TRBV6-2/TRBV6-3,-,TRBJ2-5,-,CASSRLAETQYF,TGTGCCAGCAGCCGTTTAGCGGAGACCCAGTACTTC
TRBV28,-,TRBJ1-2,-,CASQGAIYGYTF,TGTGCCAGCCAGGGCGCAATCTATGGCTACACCTTC
TRBV5-4,TRBD2,TRBJ2-3,-,CASSRTSGRTDTQYF,TGTGCCAGCAGCCGAACTAGCGGGAGAACAGATACGCAGTATTTT
TRBV12-5,TRBD1,TRBJ2-1,-,CASAFQLRDREYNEQFF,TGTGCTAGTGCTTTTCAACTCCGGGACAGGGAGTACAATGAGCAGTTCTTC
TRBV7-9,TRBD1,TRBJ1-1,-,CASSPTGGAEAFF,TGTGCCAGCAGCCCTACAGGGGGCGCTGAAGCTTTCTTT
TRBV14,-,TRBJ2-5,-,CASSQGEVQRSQETQYF,TGTGCCAGCAGCCAAGGGGAGGTCCAAAGATCTCAAGAGACCCAGTACTTC
TRBV24-1,-,TRBJ2-3,-,CATSDLQETSDTQYF,TGTGCCACCAGTGACTTACAGGAAACGTCAGATACGCAGTATTTT
TRBV6-2/TRBV6-3,TRBD1,TRBJ1-5,-,CASSYTGTVYSNQPQHF,TGTGCCAGCAGTTACACCGGGACAGTGTATAGCAATCAGCCCCAGCATTTT
TRBV19,TRBD1,TRBJ1-2,-,CASLITGTGVSGYGYTF,TGTGCCAGCCTCATTACGGGGACAGGGGTCTCCGGCTATGGCTACACCTTC
TRBV5-1,TRBD2,TRBJ2-1,once,CASSSLLAGNKGNEQFF,TGCGCCAGCAGCTCGTTGTTAGCGGGAAATAAGGGCAATGAGCAGTTCTTC
TRBV15,TRBD1,TRBJ2-5,-,CATSRRGQGGQTQYF,TGTGCCACCAGCAGAAGGGGACAGGGTGGGCAGACCCAGTACTTC
TRBV6-2/TRBV6-3,TRBD1,TRBJ1-2,-,CASSYPYGKGQHQNYGYTF,TGTGCCAGCAGTTACCCATACGGGAAGGGACAGCACCAAAACTATGGCTACACCTTC
TRBV11-2,-,TRBJ1-2,-,CASSPWMGEVSNYGYTF,TGTGCCAGCAGCCCATGGATGGGGGAAGTCAGCAACTATGGCTACACCTTC
TRBV7-2,-,TRBJ1-1,-,CASSLDWGESLNTEAFF,TGTGCCAGCAGCTTAGATTGGGGAGAGAGTTTGAACACTGAAGCTTTCTTT